The 14 T cell receptor beta chains given below trace back to one sample, sequenced in a study of CD8+CD57+ T cells in acquired aplastic anemia. The template used for profiling TCR beta VDJ and CDR3 was genomic DNA. From the reads, TCRdb called clonotypes with MiXCR, one entry per CDR3 protein. The sample holds under 250,000 distinct CDR3 sequences, less than 75% seen once. Previously, flow cytometry had revealed CD8+CD57+ cell expansion in the patients chosen for sequencing. The specimen was sorted CD4+, CD8+, or CD8+CD57+ T cells (not recorded which) from PBMCs. All receptors derive from a human donor with aplastic anemia.

This clonotype has more than one count but fewer than ten. The rearrangement uses TRBV7-9 and TRBJ2-7, with D maybe TRBD2 (5 bases). This CDR3 has 12 amino acids. Germline V lookup: CDR1 SEHNR, CDR2 FQNEAQ (reference sequence). V was trimmed by 2 bases and J by 6 bases, leaving 8 bases between them. The CDR3 reads CASSLNGVEQYF. In DNA form, the CDR3 reads TGTGCCAGCAGCTTAAACGGGGTCGAGCAGTACTTC.

The gene calls are TRBV20-1 and TRBJ1-5; D call uncertain. Trimming removed 6 bases from V and 2 bases from J, with 8 bases in between. The CDR3 totals 12 residues. Germline V gives CDR1 DFQATT, CDR2 SNEGSKA (reference sequence). The CDR3 DNA follows: TGCAGTGCCACGGGTCGCAATCAGCCCCAGCATTTT. As protein: CSATGRNQPQHF.

This clonotype was found many times. The CDR3 loop is CASSSLPLGELFF. The CDR3 DNA is TGTGCCAGCAGCTCCTTACCACTCGGGGAGCTGTTTTTT. This chain links TRBV7-8 with TRBJ2-2; D unresolved. CDR1 is SGHVS, CDR2 FQNEAQ, per germline. The CDR3 is 13 amino acids. V lost 4 bases, J lost 7 bases, and 10 bases lay in between. Based on the CDR3 plus reference TRBV7-8 and TRBJ2-2, the full variable domain is GAGVSQSPRYKVAKRGQDVALRCDPISGHVSLFWYQQALGQGPEFLTYFQNEAQLDKSGLPSDRFFAERPEGSVSTLKIQRTQQEDSAVYLCASSSLPLGELFFGEGSRLTVL.

The chain recombines TRBV2 with TRBJ2-7; TRBD2 aligns across 7 bases. The germline V gene has CDR1 SNHLY and CDR2 FYNNEI. The CDR3 covers 12 residues. J was trimmed by 3 bases and V by 6 bases; bases with no gene match: 2. DNA for the CDR3: TGTGCCAGCAGACTAGCGAGCTACGAGCAGTACTTC. This gives the protein CASRLASYEQYF.

This clonotype was picked up a small number of times. This chain connects TRBV20-1 to TRBJ1-2, with D maybe TRBD1 (6 bases). V was clipped by 6 bases and J by 2 bases, with 16 bases between them. The germline CDR1 and CDR2 sequences are DFQATT and SNEGSKA (reference sequence). The CDR3 runs 14 residues. In DNA, the CDR3 is TGCAGTGCCAAGGAGGGACAAATAAACTATGGCTACACCTTC. Its translation: CSAKEGQINYGYTF.

The chain links TRBV20-1 to TRBJ1-3; no reliable D call. The germline CDR1 and CDR2 sequences are DFQATT and SNEGSKA (reference sequence). Trimming pared 2 bases from V and 3 bases from J, leaving 11 bases between. There are 14 residues in the CDR3. Written as DNA, the CDR3 is TGCAGTGCTAGACTCCGGCAGTATGGAAACACCATATATTTT. This gives the protein CSARLRQYGNTIYF.

This clonotype was detected only a few times. The chain couples TRBV10-3 to TRBJ2-7; 8 positions agree with TRBD1. V lost 6 bases, J lost 7 bases, and 8 bases stayed unmatched. The CDR3 runs to 13 residues. Germline V gene lookup returns CDR1 ENHRY and CDR2 SYGVKD. The CDR3 here is CAISSDRAGEQYF. CDR3 DNA sequence: TGTGCCATCAGCTCGGACAGGGCGGGTGAGCAGTACTTC.

The chain employs TRBV5-5 and TRBJ1-1; 10 positions agree with TRBD1. The CDR3 spans 18 residues. In germline, CDR1 is SGHKS, CDR2 YYEKEE (reference sequence). V dropped 2 bases and J dropped 0; count of bases not matched to a gene: 10. The CDR3, as DNA: TGTGCCAGCAGCTTAAAAGGCAGGACAGGGGGGCTGAACACTGAAGCTTTCTTT. It encodes CASSLKGRTGGLNTEAFF. Full variable domain (remainder filled in from reference TRBV5-5 and TRBJ1-1): DAGVTQSPTHLIKTRGQQVTLRCSPISGHKSVSWYQQVLGQGPQFIFQYYEKEERGRGNFPDRFSARQFPNYSSELNVNALLLGDSALYLCASSLKGRTGGLNTEAFFGQGTRLTVV.

The chain recombines TRBV7-9 with TRBJ1-1; D is unclear. The germline CDR1 and CDR2 sequences are SEHNR and FQNEAQ (reference sequence). The length of the CDR3 is 11 residues. The ends were cut back, 1 base at V and 6 bases at J, with 3 bases in the middle. The CDR3 DNA reads as TGTGCCAGCAGCTTAGTGGCTGAAGCTTTCTTT. Residues: CASSLVAEAFF.

Turning to this clonotype: The junction does not match germline at one end; this may be a read error. V gene TRBV10-3 combines with J gene TRBJ2-7; a possible D gene is TRBD2 (5 bases). CDR1 and CDR2 (germline): ENHRY, SYGVKD. This CDR3 is built from 13 residues. Here the CDR3 reads CASSDLALYEQYF. Written as DNA, the CDR3 is TGTGCCAGCAGTGATCTAGCTTTATACGAGCAGTACTTC.

CDR3 DNA: TGTGCCCCTTTCCGGACTAGCGGGAGACAGTACTTC. It is translated as CAPFRTSGRQYF. The chain combines TRBV19 with TRBJ2-7; the match to TRBD2 covers 13 bases. This CDR3 contains 12 residues. Germline CDR1 and CDR2: LNHDA and SQIVND (reference sequence). After removal of 11 bases from V and 10 bases from J, the junction contained 8 bases not matched to a gene. Based on the CDR3 plus reference TRBV19 and TRBJ2-7, the full variable domain is DGGITQSPKYLFRKEGQNVTLSCEQNLNHDAMYWYRQDPGQGLRLIYYSQIVNDFQKGDIAEGYSVSREKKESFPLTVTSAQKNPTAFYLCAPFRTSGRQYFGPGTRLTVT.

CDR3: CSASTSGTVKGGYTF. The CDR3 DNA reads as TGCAGTGCCTCGACTAGCGGGACCGTCAAGGGAGGCTACACCTTC. The rearrangement uses TRBV20-1 and TRBJ1-2; TRBD1 might be the D (5 bases). From germline, CDR1 is DFQATT and CDR2 SNEGSKA (reference sequence). This CDR3 contains 15 residues. The V gene lost 6 bases and the J gene lost 8 bases, with 25 bases spanning the gap.

The gene calls are TRBV2 and TRBJ1-2, with 10 bases that match TRBD1. CDR1 and CDR2 (germline): SNHLY, FYNNEI. This CDR3 spans 12 amino acids. CDR3 sequence: CAKRGQGNGYTF. The CDR3 DNA reads as TGTGCTAAGAGGGGACAGGGGAATGGCTACACCTTC.

The chain has TRBV7-8 and TRBJ1-2; possibly TRBD1 for D (5 bases). Germline V gene sequence: CDR1 SGHVS, CDR2 FQNEAQ. There are 17 residues in the CDR3. V was clipped by 2 bases and J by 3 bases, with 19 bases between them. CDR3 sequence: CASSLSPRGLADYGYTF. The CDR3 coding sequence is TGTGCCAGCAGCTTATCACCGAGGGGACTGGCTGACTATGGCTACACCTTC.